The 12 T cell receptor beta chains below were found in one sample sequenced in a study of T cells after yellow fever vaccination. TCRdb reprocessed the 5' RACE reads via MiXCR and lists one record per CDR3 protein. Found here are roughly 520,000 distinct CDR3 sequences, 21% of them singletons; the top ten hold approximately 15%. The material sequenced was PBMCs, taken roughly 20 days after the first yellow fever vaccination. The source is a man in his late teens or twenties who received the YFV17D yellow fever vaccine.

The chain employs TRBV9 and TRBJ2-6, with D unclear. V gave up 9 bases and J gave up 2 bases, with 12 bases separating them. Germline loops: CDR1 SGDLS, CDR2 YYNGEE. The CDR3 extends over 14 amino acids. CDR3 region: CAICPEAGANVLTF. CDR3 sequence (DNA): TGTGCCATTTGCCCCGAGGCTGGGGCCAACGTCCTGACTTTC. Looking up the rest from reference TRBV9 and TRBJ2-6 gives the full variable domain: DSGVTQTPKHLITATGQRVTLRCSPRSGDLSVYWYQQSLDQGLQFLIQYYNGEERAKGNILERFSAQQFPDLHSELNLSSLELGDSALYFCAICPEAGANVLTFGAGSRLTVL.

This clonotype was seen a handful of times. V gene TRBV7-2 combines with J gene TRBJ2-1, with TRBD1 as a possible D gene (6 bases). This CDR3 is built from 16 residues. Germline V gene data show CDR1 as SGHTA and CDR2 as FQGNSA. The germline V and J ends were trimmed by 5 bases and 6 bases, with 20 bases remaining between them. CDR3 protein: CASSRPSQGWGNEQFF. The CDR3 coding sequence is TGTGCCAGCAGCCGCCCTTCACAGGGATGGGGCAATGAGCAGTTCTTC. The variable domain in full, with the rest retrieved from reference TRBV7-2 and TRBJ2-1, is GAGVSQSPSNKVTEKGKDVELRCDPISGHTALYWYRQSLGQGLEFLIYFQGNSAPDKSGLPSDRFSAERTGGSVSTLTIQRTQQEDSAVYLCASSRPSQGWGNEQFFGPGTRLTVL.

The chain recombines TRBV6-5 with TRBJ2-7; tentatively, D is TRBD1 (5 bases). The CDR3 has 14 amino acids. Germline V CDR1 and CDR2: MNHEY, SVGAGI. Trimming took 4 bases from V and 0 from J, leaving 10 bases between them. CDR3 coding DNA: TGTGCCAGCAGTTGGGGCAGGATCTCCTACGAGCAGTACTTC. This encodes CASSWGRISYEQYF.

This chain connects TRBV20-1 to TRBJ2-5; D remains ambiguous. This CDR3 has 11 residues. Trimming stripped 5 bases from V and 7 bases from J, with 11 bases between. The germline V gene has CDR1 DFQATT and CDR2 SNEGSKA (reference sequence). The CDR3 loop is CSAPTLVTQYF. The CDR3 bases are TGCAGTGCTCCGACCTTGGTGACCCAGTACTTC.

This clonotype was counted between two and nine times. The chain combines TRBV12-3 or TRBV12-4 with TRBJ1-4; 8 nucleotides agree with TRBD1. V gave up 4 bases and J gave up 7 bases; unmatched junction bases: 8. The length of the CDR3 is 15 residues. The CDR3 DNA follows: TGTGCCAGCAGTTCTAACAGGGGGGTTCCTGAAAAACTGTTTTTT. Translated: CASSSNRGVPEKLFF.

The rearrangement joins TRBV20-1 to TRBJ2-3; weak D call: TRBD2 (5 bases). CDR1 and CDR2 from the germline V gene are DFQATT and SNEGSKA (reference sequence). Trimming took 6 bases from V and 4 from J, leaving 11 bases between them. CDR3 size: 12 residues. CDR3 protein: CSADYDSDTQYF. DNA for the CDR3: TGCAGTGCCGACTATGATTCAGATACGCAGTATTTT.

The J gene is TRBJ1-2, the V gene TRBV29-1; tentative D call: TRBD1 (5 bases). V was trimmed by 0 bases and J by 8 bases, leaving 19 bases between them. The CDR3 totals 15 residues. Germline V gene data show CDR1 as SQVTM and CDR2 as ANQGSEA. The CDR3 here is CSVEDQAGWREGYTF. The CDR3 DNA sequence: TGCAGCGTTGAAGATCAGGCAGGGTGGAGGGAAGGCTACACCTTC.

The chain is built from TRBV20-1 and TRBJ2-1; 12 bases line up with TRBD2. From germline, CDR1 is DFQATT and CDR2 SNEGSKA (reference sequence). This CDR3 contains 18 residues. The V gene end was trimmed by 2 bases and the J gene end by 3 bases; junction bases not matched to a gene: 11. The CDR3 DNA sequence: TGCAGTGCTAGATCGGTAGGACTAGCGGGGACTCTCTACAATGAGCAGTTCTTC. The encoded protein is CSARSVGLAGTLYNEQFF.

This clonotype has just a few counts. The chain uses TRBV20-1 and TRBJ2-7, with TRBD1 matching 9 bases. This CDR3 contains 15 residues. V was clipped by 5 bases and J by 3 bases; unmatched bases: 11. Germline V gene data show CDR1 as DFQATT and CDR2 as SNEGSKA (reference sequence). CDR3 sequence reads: CSASPPGQGFYEQYF. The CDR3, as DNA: TGCAGTGCTTCCCCTCCGGGACAGGGTTTCTACGAGCAGTACTTC.

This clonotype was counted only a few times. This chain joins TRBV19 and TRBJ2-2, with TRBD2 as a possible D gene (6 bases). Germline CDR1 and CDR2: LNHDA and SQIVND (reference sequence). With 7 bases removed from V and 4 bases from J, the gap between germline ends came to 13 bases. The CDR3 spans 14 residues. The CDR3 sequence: CASTAWGVTGELFF. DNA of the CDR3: TGTGCCAGTACCGCGTGGGGGGTCACCGGGGAGCTGTTTTTT.

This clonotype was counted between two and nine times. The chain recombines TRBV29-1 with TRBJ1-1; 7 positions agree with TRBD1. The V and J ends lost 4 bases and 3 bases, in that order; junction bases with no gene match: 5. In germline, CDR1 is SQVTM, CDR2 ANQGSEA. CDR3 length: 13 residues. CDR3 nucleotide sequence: TGCAGCGTTGGCAGGGGGGCGGACACTGAAGCTTTCTTT. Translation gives CSVGRGADTEAFF.

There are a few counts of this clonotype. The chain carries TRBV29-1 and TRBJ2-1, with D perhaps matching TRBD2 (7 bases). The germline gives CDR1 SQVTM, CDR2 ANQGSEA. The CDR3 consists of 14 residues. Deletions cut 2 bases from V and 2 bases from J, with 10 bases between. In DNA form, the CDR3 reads TGCAGCGTTGAACGGGGGGCCACCTACAATGAGCAGTTCTTC. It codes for CSVERGATYNEQFF.